This T cell receptor (beta chain) was retrieved from a study of OX40 agonist ivuxolimab in advanced cancers. The wider study: A partial response was reached by three patients: one with hepatocellular carcinoma and two with cutaneous melanoma.

This CDR3 has 18 residues. Per the germline V gene, CDR1 is SGDLS and CDR2 is YYNGEE. The ends were cut back, 2 bases at V and 1 base at J, with 20 bases in the middle. Study results and limitations: More expanded clones were seen, on average, in CD8+ T cells than in CD4+. The study did not work out the antigen specificity of the expanded peripheral T cells.

Using immunoSEQ multiplex PCR, the repertoire was profiled, and TCRdb retains in-frame clones only, with some absent. The sample holds over 150,000 clones; 94% are singletons and the top ten take about 0.3%. As to this clone: Its antigen is unknown.

The chain uses TRBV9 and TRBJ2-3; tentatively, D is TRBD1 (5 bases). The receptor comes from an adult with an advanced solid tumor such as melanoma, head and neck, liver or kidney cancer. The starting material was CD4+ or CD8+ T cells sorted from blood, obtained in a trial of the OX40 agonist ivuxolimab. In DNA form, the CDR3 reads TGTGCCAGCAGCGTTCTTGGGTGGGGCATAGGTGGCACAGATACGCAGTATTTT. This gives the protein CASSVLGWGIGGTDTQYF. Full variable domain (rest looked up from reference TRBV9 and TRBJ2-3): DSGVTQTPKHLITATGQRVTLRCSPRSGDLSVYWYQQSLDQGLQFLIQYYNGEERAKGNILERFSAQQFPDLHSELNLSSLELGDSALYFCASSVLGWGIGGTDTQYFGPGTRLTVL.